One and the same sample provided the 25 T cell receptor beta chains below, sequenced in a study of T cell clonality in common variable immunodeficiency. This table comes from immunoSEQ multiplex PCR, and its TCRdb copy is limited to in-frame clones, with some not included. Singletons are absent from the sample, which has fewer than 70,000 clones. Sample: peripheral blood mononuclear cells. These receptors were obtained from a person aged 18-70 years in good health.

There are many counts of this clone. The CDR3 goes on 3 residues after the read ends, and that part is filled in from the germline J gene. The V and J genes are TRBV4-1 and TRBJ1-5; no firm D call. Germline V lookup: CDR1 MGHRA, CDR2 YSYEKL. The V and J ends lost 1 base and 1 base respectively, with 17 bases between them. This CDR3 is built from 18 residues. CDR3 bases read: TGCGCCAGCAGCCAAGTACCGTTTCAGACTACGAGCAATCAGCCC. It encodes CASSQVPFQTTSNQP. The whole CDR3 protein reads CASSQVPFQTTSNQPQHF.

By sample share, this clone is medium-sized. The read ends 3 residues before the CDR3 terminus; that terminus is restored from the germline J gene. The V and J genes are TRBV7-9 and TRBJ2-5, with D perhaps matching TRBD1 (5 bases). Per germline, CDR1 SEHNR and CDR2 FQNEAQ (reference sequence). The ends were cut back, 8 bases at V and 1 base at J, with 11 bases in the middle. CDR3 length: 13 amino acids. CDR3 DNA, as far as it was read: TGTGCCAGCGGTGGACAAATCCAAGAGACC. It translates to CASGGQIQET. The CDR3 as a whole reads CASGGQIQETQYF.

The sample holds many counts of this clone. The CDR3 end is not reached by the read, which stops 3 residues before it; the germline J gene fills it in. The chain carries TRBV6-1 and TRBJ1-1; maybe TRBD1 (6 bases). Trimming stripped 4 bases from V and 6 bases from J, with 12 bases between. Germline lookup yields CDR1 MNHNS and CDR2 SASEGT. This CDR3 spans 13 amino acids. The CDR3 DNA, read in part, is TGTGCCAGCAGTGGGACAGCCCAATCTGAA. It codes for CASSGTAQSE. The full CDR3 protein reads CASSGTAQSEAFF.

This clone has a count of ten or more. The observed sequence ends 3 residues before the CDR3 terminus, with the missing tail filled in from the germline J gene. The gene calls are TRBV5-6 and TRBJ1-2; TRBD1 agrees at 8 bases. Germline trimming cut 2 bases from V and 4 bases from J; bases unmatched to any gene: 7. CDR3 size: 15 residues. The germline CDR1 and CDR2 sequences are SGHDT and YYEEEE. The CDR3 bases that were read are TGTGCCAGCAGCTTACGGGACAGGCCTAGCTATGGC. This sequence encodes CASSLRDRPSYG. The full CDR3 sequence reads CASSLRDRPSYGYTF.

The sample holds many counts of this clone. The CDR3 end lies 3 residues beyond the end of the read and is filled in from the germline J gene. The chain recombines TRBV7-2 with TRBJ2-7; TRBD2 matches 9 bases. V was clipped by 5 bases and J by 3 bases; unmatched bases: 8. Germline V gene sequence: CDR1 SGHTA, CDR2 FQGNSA. The CDR3 spans 15 residues. The CDR3 reads CASSTRGLAFYEQYF. CDR3 bases read: TGTGCCAGCAGCACCCGGGGACTAGCCTTCTACGAG.

This clone was recorded many times. The read stops 3 residues short of the end of the CDR3; the missing end is completed from the germline J gene. The chain recombines TRBV4-1 with TRBJ2-2; weak D call: TRBD1 (6 bases). The germline V and J ends were trimmed by 4 bases and 6 bases, with 9 bases remaining between them. The germline V gene has CDR1 MGHRA and CDR2 YSYEKL. The CDR3 length is 13 residues. CDR3: CASSPQGPGELFF. Partial CDR3 DNA: TGCGCCAGCAGCCCTCAGGGGCCCGGGGAG.

This clone was recorded at least ten times. The read halts 3 residues ahead of the CDR3 end, with the missing end drawn from the germline J gene. J is TRBJ2-1 and V is TRBV5-1, with TRBD2 matching over 7 bases. There are 14 residues in the CDR3. Germline CDR1 SGHRS, CDR2 YFSETQ. Trimming at V came to 0 bases and at J to 9 bases, leaving 6 bases not matched to a gene. CDR3 sequence reads: CASSLGSGMSEQFF. Incomplete CDR3 DNA: TGCGCCAGCAGCTTGGGAAGCGGGATGAGTGAG.

This clone was seen only a few times. The read finishes 3 residues shy of the CDR3 end, and the germline J gene is used to complete it. The chain is built from TRBV19 and TRBJ2-1, with TRBD2 as a possible D gene (6 bases). Trimming left V 8 bases short and J 5 bases short, with 16 bases between. Germline values: CDR1 LNHDA, CDR2 SQIVND (reference sequence). The CDR3 is 14 amino acids. This CDR3 is CASPQTGENNEQFF. CDR3 bases read: TGTGCCAGTCCCCAGACGGGGGAGAACAATGAG.

This clone was counted ten times or more. The read terminates 3 residues before the CDR3 end, so the remaining end is supplied by the germline J gene. The chain employs TRBV5-1 and TRBJ2-1; D is possibly TRBD1 (6 bases). In germline, CDR1 is SGHRS, CDR2 YFSETQ. The V end lost 1 base, the J end lost 4 bases, and 15 bases lay between the germline ends. This CDR3 region has 16 residues. The CDR3 loop is CASSLTQGRAYNEQFF. Partial CDR3 DNA: TGCGCCAGCAGCTTGACACAGGGAAGGGCTTACAATGAG.

This clone was detected ten times or more. From the germline J gene comes the end of the CDR3, since the read stops 3 residues before it. J is TRBJ2-7 and V is TRBV29-1, with 8 bases aligning to TRBD1. Trimming took 4 bases from V and 5 from J; bases not matched to a gene: 4. The CDR3 runs to 12 residues. Germline V gives CDR1 SQVTM, CDR2 ANQGSEA. CDR3 DNA, as far as it was read: TGCAGCGTTGCCGGGACAGGCAACGAG. This encodes CSVAGTGNE. The whole CDR3 protein reads CSVAGTGNEQYF.

This clone was seen at least ten times. The read stops 3 residues short of the end of the CDR3; the missing end is completed from the germline J gene. The chain combines TRBV4-1 with TRBJ1-2, with TRBD1 matching 9 bases. This CDR3 spans 14 amino acids. Germline CDR1 is MGHRA and CDR2 is YSYEKL. CDR3 residues: CASSQGDRGGGYTF. Partial CDR3 DNA: TGCGCCAGCAGCCAAGGCGACAGGGGGGGAGGC.

This clone was seen ten or more times. The sequence runs out 3 residues before the end of the CDR3; the remainder is reconstructed from the germline J gene. The genes are TRBV10-3 and TRBJ2-7, with 9 bases identical to TRBD2. CDR1 ENHRY and CDR2 SYGVKD come from the germline V gene. There are 16 residues in the CDR3. Germline trimming cut 2 bases from V and 3 bases from J; bases unmatched to any gene: 8. CDR3 sequence: CAISEAPGLALYEQYF. CDR3 DNA, as far as it was read: TGTGCCATCAGTGAGGCCCCGGGACTAGCTCTCTACGAG.

This clone appeared many times. The missing CDR3 end, 3 residues past where the read stops, is filled in from the germline J gene. The J gene is TRBJ2-3, the V gene TRBV4-1; unclear D gene. V dropped 4 bases and J dropped 6 bases, with 11 bases sitting between them. Germline lookup yields CDR1 MGHRA and CDR2 YSYEKL. The CDR3 contains 13 residues. This CDR3 is CASSPLPIDTQYF. CDR3 DNA, as far as it was read: TGCGCCAGCAGCCCCCTTCCTATCGATACG.

This clone was observed at least ten times. Incomplete CDR3 DNA: TGTGCCAGTACCCCAACTGGTCGGGAGGGGGAAGATACG. This encodes CASTPTGREGEDT. The full CDR3 is CASTPTGREGEDTQYF. The chain is built from TRBV19 and TRBJ2-3, with 8 bases fitting TRBD2. The read ends 3 residues early relative to the CDR3; the germline J gene fills the gap. Germline CDR1 is LNHDA and CDR2 is SQIVND (reference sequence). The ends lost 7 bases at V and 5 bases at J; junction bases unmatched: 14. The CDR3 totals 16 residues.

This clone was seen ten or more times. The read is 3 residues too short to cover the CDR3 end, so that end is filled in from the germline J gene. The V call is TRBV2, the J call TRBJ2-5; no firm D call. Trimming cost V 8 bases and J 1 base, with 14 bases left between them. The CDR3 has 14 amino acids. Germline V CDR1 and CDR2: SNHLY, FYNNEI. The CDR3 DNA, read in part, is TGTGCCAGCGGGTTTGGGCAGTTCCAAGAGACC. Protein product: CASGFGQFQET. The full-length CDR3 reads as CASGFGQFQETQYF.

The sample holds many counts of this clone. Read data end 3 residues before the CDR3 end; the end is taken from the germline J gene. This sequence joins TRBV28 and TRBJ1-4, with D tentatively TRBD1 (5 bases). This CDR3 region has 13 residues. Per the germline V gene, CDR1 is MDHEN and CDR2 is SYDVKM. Trimming removed 6 bases at V and 8 bases at J, with 13 bases between. Partial CDR3 DNA: TGTGCCAGCAGCGGGGGGGGAGGGGAAAAA. Protein: CASSGGGGEK. The CDR3 reads in full as CASSGGGGEKLFF.

This clone was picked up many times. Sequencing ends 3 residues short of the CDR3 end; the germline J gene provides the rest. The V and J genes are TRBV19 and TRBJ2-1, with 9 bases identical to TRBD1. The CDR3 has 15 residues. The germline gives CDR1 LNHDA, CDR2 SQIVND (reference sequence). Germline trimming cut 6 bases from V and 0 bases from J; bases unmatched to any gene: 3. Here the CDR3 reads CASRGQGFSYNEQFF. The CDR3 bases that were read are TGTGCCAGTAGAGGACAGGGGTTCTCCTACAATGAG.

This clone was seen many times. Read sequence stops 3 residues before the CDR3 end, and the germline J gene provides the missing end. The V call is TRBV2, the J call TRBJ2-1, with 8 bases lining up with TRBD1. CDR1 and CDR2 (germline): SNHLY, FYNNEI. The length of the CDR3 is 16 residues. With V trimmed by 3 bases and J by 2 bases, 6 bases remained unmatched. CDR3 sequence: CASSDAAGGAYNEQFF. CDR3 DNA (partial): TGTGCCAGCAGTGACGCGGCAGGGGGCGCCTACAATGAG.

The covered CDR3 bases are TGTGCCAGTAGTATCCGGGACAGGGCTCGCCCGCCCGGGGAG. Amino acids: CASSIRDRARPPGE. In full, the CDR3 reads CASSIRDRARPPGELFF. V usage is TRBV19 and J usage is TRBJ2-2, with 9 bases identical to TRBD1. The read falls 3 residues short of the CDR3 end, and the missing part is taken from the germline J gene. Germline values: CDR1 LNHDA, CDR2 SQIVND (reference sequence). After removal of 3 bases from V and 6 bases from J, the junction contained 11 bases not matched to a gene. The CDR3 spans 17 residues.

Many counts were recorded for this clone. The read terminates 3 residues before the CDR3 end, so the remaining end is supplied by the germline J gene. The chain has TRBV2 and TRBJ2-2; 9 nucleotides line up with TRBD2. The trim removed 0 bases at V and 7 bases at J, leaving 3 bases unmatched. The V gene's germline CDR1 is SNHLY and CDR2 FYNNEI. There are 15 residues in the CDR3. CDR3 sequence reads: CASSEASGRVGELFF. Incomplete CDR3 DNA: TGTGCCAGCAGTGAAGCTAGCGGGAGAGTCGGGGAG.

In this sample, this clone turned up many times. The CDR3 end falls 3 residues outside the read, so it is completed with the germline J gene. The V gene is TRBV11-2, the J gene TRBJ2-3, with D unresolved. Germline V lookup: CDR1 SGHAT, CDR2 FQNNGV. The V and J ends lost 5 bases and 4 bases respectively, with 10 bases between them. This CDR3 spans 13 amino acids. Incomplete CDR3 DNA: TGTGCCAGCAGCCCGATGGCAGCAGATACG. This codes for CASSPMAADT. The whole CDR3 protein reads CASSPMAADTQYF.

This clone appeared many times. The read halts 3 residues ahead of the CDR3 end, with the missing end drawn from the germline J gene. This specimen includes other DNA sequences encoding the same CDR3. The chain combines TRBV20-1 with TRBJ1-5; a weak D match, TRBD1 (6 bases). The V and J ends lost 3 bases and 1 base respectively, with 7 bases between them. CDR3 length equals 13 residues. Per the germline V gene, CDR1 is DFQATT and CDR2 is SNEGSKA (reference sequence). The CDR3: CSASGGSNQPQHF. CDR3 DNA (partial): TGCAGTGCTAGTGGGGGCAGCAATCAGCCC.

This clone appeared many times. The read terminates 3 residues before the CDR3 end, so the remaining end is supplied by the germline J gene. V is TRBV30 and J is TRBJ2-2; 10 bases are a match to TRBD2. This CDR3 is built from 14 residues. Germline-derived CDR1 and CDR2 are GTSNPN and SVGIG (reference sequence). The V and J ends lost 2 bases and 4 bases, in that order; junction bases with no gene match: 1. This CDR3 reads CAWSRLAGTGELFF. The CDR3 bases that were read are TGTGCCTGGAGTAGACTAGCGGGCACCGGGGAG.

This clone appeared many times. Read coverage stops 3 residues before the CDR3 terminus; the germline J gene supplies the remainder. V gene TRBV6-1 combines with J gene TRBJ2-5; 7 nucleotides align to TRBD1. Per germline, CDR1 MNHNS and CDR2 SASEGT. The CDR3 spans 13 residues. V lost 2 bases and J lost 4; bases outside the gene matches: 1. This CDR3 reads CASSERDRETQYF. CDR3 bases read: TGTGCCAGCAGTGAAAGGGACAGAGAGACC.

This clone was seen a few times. The read falls 3 residues short of the CDR3 end, and the missing part is taken from the germline J gene. The chain carries TRBV19 and TRBJ2-1; 12 nucleotides line up with TRBD2. Germline values: CDR1 LNHDA, CDR2 SQIVND (reference sequence). After removal of 5 bases from V and 0 bases from J, the junction contained 5 bases not matched to a gene. This CDR3 is built from 17 residues. CDR3 loop: CASSSGLAGSSYNEQFF. The covered CDR3 bases are TGTGCCAGTAGTTCTGGACTAGCGGGGAGCTCCTACAATGAG.